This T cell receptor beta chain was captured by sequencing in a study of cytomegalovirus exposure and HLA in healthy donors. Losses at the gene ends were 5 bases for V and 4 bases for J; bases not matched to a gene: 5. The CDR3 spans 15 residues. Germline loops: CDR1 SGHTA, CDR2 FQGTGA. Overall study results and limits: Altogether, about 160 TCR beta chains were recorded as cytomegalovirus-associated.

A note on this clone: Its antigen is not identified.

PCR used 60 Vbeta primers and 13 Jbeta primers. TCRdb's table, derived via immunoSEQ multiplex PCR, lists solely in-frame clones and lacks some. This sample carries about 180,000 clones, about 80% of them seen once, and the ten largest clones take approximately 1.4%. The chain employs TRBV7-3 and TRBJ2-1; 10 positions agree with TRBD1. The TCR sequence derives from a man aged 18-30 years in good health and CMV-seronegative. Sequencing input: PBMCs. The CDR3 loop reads CASSHGTGVYNEQFF. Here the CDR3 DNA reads TGTGCCAGCAGCCACGGGACAGGGGTATACAATGAGCAGTTCTTC.